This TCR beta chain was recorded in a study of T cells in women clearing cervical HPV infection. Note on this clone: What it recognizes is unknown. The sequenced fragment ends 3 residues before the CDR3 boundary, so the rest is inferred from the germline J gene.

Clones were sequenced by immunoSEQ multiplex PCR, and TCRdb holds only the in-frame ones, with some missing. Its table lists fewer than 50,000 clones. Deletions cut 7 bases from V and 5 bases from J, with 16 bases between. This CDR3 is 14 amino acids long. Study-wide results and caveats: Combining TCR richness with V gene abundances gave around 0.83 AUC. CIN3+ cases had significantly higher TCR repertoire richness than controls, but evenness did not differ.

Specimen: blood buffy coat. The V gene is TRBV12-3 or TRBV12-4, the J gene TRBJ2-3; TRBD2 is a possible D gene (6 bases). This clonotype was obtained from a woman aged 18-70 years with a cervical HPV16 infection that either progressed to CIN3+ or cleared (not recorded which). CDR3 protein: CASTPPGVKDTQYF. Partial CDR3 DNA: TGTGCCAGCACCCCTCCGGGGGTTAAAGATACG.